This T cell receptor (beta chain) was obtained from a study of regulatory T cells in long-lasting Graves disease. Study-level results: Accuracy may have suffered from the small sample size.

This clonotype came up a few times. The antigen is not known. Indicated time point: newly diagnosed GD, antithyroid drugs for less than 3 months. Scientists built the TCR library using RNA that was extracted from PBMCs. Graves' disease diagnosis was established per American Thyroid Association guidelines. Trimming cost V 3 bases and J 0 bases, with 15 bases left between them. From germline, CDR1 is SEHNR and CDR2 FQNEAQ (reference sequence). This CDR3 has 17 residues. According to the study, TCR beta libraries were built with iRepertoire HTBI primers and CDR3-region Arm-PCR. TCRdb fed the multiplex PCR reads into MiXCR, producing one record per CDR3 protein. This sample has about 370,000 distinct CDR3 sequences, with roughly a sixth found just once.

This sequence originates from a female donor with Graves disease. The sample was peripheral blood mononuclear cells (PBMCs), taken at new diagnosis, from a patient treated with antithyroid drugs. The chain is built from TRBV7-9 and TRBJ1-5, with D possibly matching TRBD1 (6 bases). The CDR3 DNA reads TGTGCCAGCAGCTTCAGGACAGAGCGTGATAGCAATCAGCCCCAGCATTTT. Its protein product is CASSFRTERDSNQPQHF.